This TCR beta chain was recorded in a study of blood T cell repertoires in COVID-19. Repertoires were generated with immunoSEQ multiplex PCR, while TCRdb's copy carries only in-frame clones and drops some. The table shows 69,000 or so clones, with about four fifths occurring only once. The CDR3 sequence is 17 residues long. J was trimmed by 2 bases and V by 0 bases; bases with no gene match: 7. Germline lookup yields CDR1 SGHVS and CDR2 FQNEAQ. Material for sequencing was peripheral blood. The TCR was taken from a woman older than 75 with active or convalescent COVID-19. This chain joins TRBV7-8 and TRBJ1-5, with 7 bases fitting TRBD1. CDR3: CASSLARVGTGNQPQHF. The CDR3 DNA follows: TGTGCCAGCAGCTTAGCGCGAGTCGGGACAGGCAATCAGCCCCAGCATTTT.